This paragraph reports one T cell receptor (beta chain). No antigen is known for it. The record has no base qualities; no much larger clone is one base away. The trial excluded patients who had a history of autoimmune disease or were on systemic immunosuppression. Peripheral blood for TCR sequencing was drawn from every dose cohort at baseline, at cycle 4 day 1 and at cycle 7 day 1. The samples were taken from a phase I, first-in-human, multicenter, open-label dose-escalation trial of ivuxolimab. Adults with locally advanced or metastatic head and neck squamous cell, hepatocellular, melanoma or renal cell carcinoma were enrolled in the trial. Before TCR sequencing, CD4+ T cells and CD8+ T cells were sorted from peripheral blood as separate populations. As encoded in the germline V gene, CDR1 is ENHRY while CDR2 is SYGVKD. The CDR3 goes from the cysteine to the phenylalanine over 14 residues. The sequence is cut down to CDR3 DNA, 42 bases in frame from base 1. For this chain, trimming is 4 bases at the V end and 9 bases at the J end, and the number of junction bases without a gene match is 12.

The data were taken from a study of OX40 agonist ivuxolimab in advanced cancers. Concerning the study at large: Ivuxolimab, which targeted the costimulatory receptor OX40 (CD134), was an agonistic, fully human IgG2 monoclonal antibody. Partial responses were achieved by three dose-escalation patients, of whom one had hepatocellular carcinoma and two had cutaneous melanoma. The point of sequencing TCRbeta in the periphery was to test whether ivuxolimab changed TCR sequence diversity and drove clonal T-cell expansion. Intravenous ivuxolimab was administered to patients every 2 weeks at six dose levels: 0.01, 0.1, 0.3, 1.5, 3 and 10 mg/kg. Prior anti-PD-1, anti-PD-L1 or anti-CTLA-4 therapy was permitted, and approximately 39% of dose-escalation patients had received checkpoint inhibitors. Among the roughly 50 dose-escalation patients, approximately 20 had hepatocellular carcinoma, around 15 melanoma, 9 renal cell carcinoma and 9 head and neck cancer. The monotherapy dose-escalation portion (N of about 50 patients) of the phase I ivuxolimab trial is reported in the paper. The dose-escalation cohort was about 83% male with a mean age of about 65 years, ranging from 23 to 79.

The paper's findings and limits, for the study overall: Low levels of normalized T-cell clonal expansion were also seen in some nonresponding patients. After ivuxolimab, expanded clones were on average more numerous among CD8+ T cells than among CD4+ T cells. Antigen specificity was not determined for the clonally expanded peripheral T cells. In partial responders in the 0.1-3.0 mg/kg groups, normalized peripheral clonal expansion was found to be among the lowest, especially among CD8+ T cells. At doses of 0.1 to 3.0 mg/kg, clonal expansion of both CD4+ and CD8+ T cells in blood was seen between baseline and week 6.

To sequence the TCRbeta CDR3 region, genomic DNA was isolated from the sorted cells. TCRbeta CDR3 regions were sequenced using the immunoSEQ Assay. TCRdb's version of the immuneACCESS table is confined to in-frame rearrangements and falls short of the full clone set. An unresolved V gene accounts for under half of the shortfall where checked; the remainder is of unknown origin. For this sample the table gives around 90,000 clones, of which about 91% were detected only once. 2% to 2.5% of the sample belongs to the ten largest clones. This receptor chain uses TRBV10-3 and TRBJ2-7, with 7 junctional bases fitting TRBD2. Source: CD4+ or CD8+ T cells sorted from blood, taken in a trial of the OX40 agonist ivuxolimab. This sequence originates from an adult with an advanced solid tumor such as melanoma, head and neck, liver or kidney cancer. The DNA sequence is TGTGCCATCAGTGTAGGACTAGGCGGATTCGGGCAGTACTTC. Translated, it reads CAISVGLGGFGQYF.